Listed here are 2 T cell receptor beta chains from one sample, sequenced in a study of cytomegalovirus exposure and HLA in healthy donors. The PCR ran on 60 Vbeta and 13 Jbeta primers. Only in-frame clones appear in the TCRdb table, and some are missing; sequencing was by immunoSEQ multiplex PCR. There are around 53,000 clones in the sample, with around 12% held by the top ten. Sequenced: PBMCs. Every receptor here comes from a man between 18 and 35 years old in good health and CMV-seropositive.

CDR3 sequence reads: CSVGLAGAPGPYNEQFF. The DNA of the CDR3 is TGCAGCGTCGGACTAGCGGGAGCCCCCGGCCCCTACAATGAGCAGTTCTTC. This rearrangement joins TRBV29-1 to TRBJ2-1, with 13 bases matching TRBD2. The CDR3 sequence is 17 residues long. V lost 6 bases to trimming and J lost 2 bases; unmatched junction nucleotides: 10. Germline CDR1 is SQVTM and CDR2 is ANQGSEA.

The V and J genes are TRBV28 and TRBJ2-1, with 8 nucleotides matching TRBD2. Trimming at V came to 3 bases and at J to 13 bases, leaving 14 bases not matched to a gene. The CDR3 runs 15 residues. Germline V CDR1 and CDR2: MDHEN, SYDVKM. The CDR3 protein is CASSLEVRRGVHQFF. The CDR3 DNA sequence: TGTGCCAGCAGTTTGGAGGTGAGGCGGGGGGTCCATCAGTTCTTC. The entire variable domain, with the rest obtained from reference TRBV28 and TRBJ2-1, is as follows: DVKVTQSSRYLVKRTGEKVFLECVQDMDHENMFWYRQDPGLGLRLIYFSYDVKMKEKGDIPEGYSVSREKKERFSLILESASTNQTSMYLCASSLEVRRGVHQFFGPGTRLTVL.